The 6 T cell receptor beta chains below come from one sample, sequenced in a study of follicular helper T cells after annual influenza vaccination. Some clones are missing from TCRdb's copy, which holds only in-frame ones; the method was immunoSEQ multiplex PCR. The sample shows about 10,000 clones, more than 60% of them seen only once. Source: CXCR5- memory CD4+ T cells sorted from blood, taken 6 weeks after influenza vaccination. Every receptor here comes from an adult who received the influenza vaccine.

Only one count was recorded for this clone. The V call is TRBV18, the J call TRBJ1-1; 8 nucleotides match TRBD1. CDR1 and CDR2 from the germline V gene are KGHSH and LQKENI. With V trimmed by 8 bases and J by 3 bases, 8 bases remained unmatched. There are 14 residues in the CDR3. For the CDR3, the DNA is TGTGCCAGCGGAGGGACAGGAGGGGACACTGAAGCTTTCTTT. Translated, it gives CASGGTGGDTEAFF.

This chain connects TRBV7-9 to TRBJ2-4, with D possibly being TRBD1 (5 bases). CDR1 and CDR2 (germline): SEHNR, FQNEAQ (reference sequence). The CDR3 runs 19 residues. Deletions cut 0 bases from V and 2 bases from J, with 20 bases between. The CDR3 loop is CASSLAKASGFSSKNIQYF. DNA of the CDR3: TGTGCCAGCAGCTTAGCCAAAGCTTCAGGGTTCTCGTCCAAAAACATTCAGTACTTC.

The chain uses TRBV28 and TRBJ1-3; weak D call: TRBD1 (5 bases). V shed 4 bases and J shed 3 bases, with 10 bases lying between them. CDR3 length: 14 residues. From germline, CDR1 is MDHEN and CDR2 SYDVKM. CDR3 protein: CASSSGTLGNTIYF. The CDR3, as DNA: TGTGCCAGCAGTTCCGGGACCCTTGGAAACACCATATATTTT.

This clone was seen only once. V and J are TRBV10-3 and TRBJ1-1, with TRBD1 matching over 8 bases. Germline-derived CDR1 and CDR2 are ENHRY and SYGVKD. V gave up 3 bases and J gave up 11 bases; unmatched junction bases: 14. The CDR3 contains 15 residues. CDR3 protein: CAISDPTGAHKKAFF. CDR3 bases: TGTGCCATCAGTGATCCGACAGGGGCCCACAAAAAGGCTTTCTTT.

This sequence joins TRBV6-1 and TRBJ1-2; D is uncertain. Trimming cost V 6 bases and J 4 bases, with 15 bases left between them. CDR3 size: 14 residues. Germline-derived CDR1 and CDR2 are MNHNS and SASEGT. The CDR3 nucleotides are TGTGCCAGCAGCGCCGGGATAGGTGGCTATGGCTACACCTTC. Its translation is CASSAGIGGYGYTF.

The chain joins TRBV7-2 to TRBJ1-6; a weak D match, TRBD1 (6 bases). Per germline, CDR1 SGHTA and CDR2 FQGNSA. The CDR3 consists of 15 residues. Trimming left V 0 bases short and J 5 bases short, with 8 bases between. CDR3 DNA sequence: TGTGCCAGCAGCTTAGCCGGACAGAATAATTCACCCCTCCACTTT. This encodes CASSLAGQNNSPLHF.